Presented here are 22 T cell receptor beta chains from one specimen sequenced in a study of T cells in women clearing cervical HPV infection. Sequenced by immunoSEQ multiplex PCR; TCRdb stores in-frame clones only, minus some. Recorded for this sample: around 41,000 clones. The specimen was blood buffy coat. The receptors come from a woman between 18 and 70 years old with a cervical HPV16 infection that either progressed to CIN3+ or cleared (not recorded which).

The DNA read from the CDR3 is TGCAGTGCTAGGTATATAGACAGGGTCCCCTACGAG. It yields the protein CSARYIDRVPYE. The whole CDR3 region reads CSARYIDRVPYEQYF. The genes are TRBV20-1 and TRBJ2-7; TRBD1 matches at 7 bases. The DNA ends 3 residues before the CDR3 does, and the rest of the CDR3 is filled in from the germline J gene. The CDR3 sequence is 15 residues long. CDR1 and CDR2 (germline): DFQATT, SNEGSKA (reference sequence). Losses at the gene ends were 3 bases for V and 2 bases for J; bases not matched to a gene: 10.

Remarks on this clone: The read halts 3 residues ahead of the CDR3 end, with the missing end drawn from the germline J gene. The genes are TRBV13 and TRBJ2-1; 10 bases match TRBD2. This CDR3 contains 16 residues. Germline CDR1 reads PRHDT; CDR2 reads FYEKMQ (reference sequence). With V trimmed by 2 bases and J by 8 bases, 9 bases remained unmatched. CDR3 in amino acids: CASSLRSGGALDEQFF. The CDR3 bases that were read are TGTGCCAGCAGCTTAAGAAGCGGGGGGGCTCTGGATGAG.

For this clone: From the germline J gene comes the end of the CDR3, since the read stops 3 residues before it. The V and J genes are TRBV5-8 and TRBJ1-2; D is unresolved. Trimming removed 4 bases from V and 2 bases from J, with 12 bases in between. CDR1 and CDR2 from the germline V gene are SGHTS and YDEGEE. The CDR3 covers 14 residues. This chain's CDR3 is CASSRERENYGYTF. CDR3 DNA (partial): TGTGCCAGCAGCCGGGAGCGGGAGAACTATGGC.

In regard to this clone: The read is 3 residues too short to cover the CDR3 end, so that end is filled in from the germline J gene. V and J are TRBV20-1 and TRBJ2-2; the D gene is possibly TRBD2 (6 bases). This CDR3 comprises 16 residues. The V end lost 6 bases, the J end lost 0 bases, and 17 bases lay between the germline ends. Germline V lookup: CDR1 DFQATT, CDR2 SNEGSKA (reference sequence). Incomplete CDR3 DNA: TGCAGTGCCCCAGGGCTGGGACTCGCGAACACCGGGGAG. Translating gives CSAPGLGLANTGE. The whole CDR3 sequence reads CSAPGLGLANTGELFF.

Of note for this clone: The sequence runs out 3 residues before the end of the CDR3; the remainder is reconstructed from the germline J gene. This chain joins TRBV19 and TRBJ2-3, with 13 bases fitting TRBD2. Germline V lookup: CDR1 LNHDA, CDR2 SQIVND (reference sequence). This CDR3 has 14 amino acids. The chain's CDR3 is CASSLGLAGPSQYF. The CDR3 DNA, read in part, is TGTGCCAGTAGTCTGGGACTAGCGGGACCCTCG.

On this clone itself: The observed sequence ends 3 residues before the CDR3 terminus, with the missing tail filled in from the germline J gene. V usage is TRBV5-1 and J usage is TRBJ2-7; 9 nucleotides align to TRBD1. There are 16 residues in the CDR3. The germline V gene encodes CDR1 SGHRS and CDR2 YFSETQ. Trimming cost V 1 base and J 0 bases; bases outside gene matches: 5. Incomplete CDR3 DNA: TGCGCCAGCAGCTTGTCCGGGACAGGGACCTCCTACGAG. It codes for CASSLSGTGTSYE. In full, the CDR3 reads CASSLSGTGTSYEQYF.

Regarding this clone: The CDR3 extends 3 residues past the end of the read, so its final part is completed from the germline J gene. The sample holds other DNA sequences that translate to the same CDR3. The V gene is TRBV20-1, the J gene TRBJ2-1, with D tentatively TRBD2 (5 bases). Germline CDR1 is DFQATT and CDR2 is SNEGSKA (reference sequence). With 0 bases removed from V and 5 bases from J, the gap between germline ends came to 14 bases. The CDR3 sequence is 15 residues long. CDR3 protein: CSARDRRGDNNEQFF. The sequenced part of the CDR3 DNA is TGCAGTGCTAGAGATCGTCGGGGAGATAACAATGAG.

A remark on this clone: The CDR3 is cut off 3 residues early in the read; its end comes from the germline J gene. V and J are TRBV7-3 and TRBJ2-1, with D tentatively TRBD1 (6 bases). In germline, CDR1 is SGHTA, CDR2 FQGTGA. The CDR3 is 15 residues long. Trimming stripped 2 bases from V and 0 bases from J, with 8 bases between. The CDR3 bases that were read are TGTGCCAGCAGCTTACAGGGGCTCTCCTACAATGAG. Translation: CASSLQGLSYNE. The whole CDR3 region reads CASSLQGLSYNEQFF.

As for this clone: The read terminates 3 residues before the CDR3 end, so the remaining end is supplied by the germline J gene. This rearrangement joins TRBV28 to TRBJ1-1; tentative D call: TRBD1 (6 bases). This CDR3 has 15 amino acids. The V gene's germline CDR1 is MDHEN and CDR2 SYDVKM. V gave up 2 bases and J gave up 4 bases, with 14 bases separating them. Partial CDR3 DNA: TGTGCCAGCAGTTTAGGGGGGGCTTCAATCACTGAA. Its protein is CASSLGGASITE. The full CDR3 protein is CASSLGGASITEAFF.

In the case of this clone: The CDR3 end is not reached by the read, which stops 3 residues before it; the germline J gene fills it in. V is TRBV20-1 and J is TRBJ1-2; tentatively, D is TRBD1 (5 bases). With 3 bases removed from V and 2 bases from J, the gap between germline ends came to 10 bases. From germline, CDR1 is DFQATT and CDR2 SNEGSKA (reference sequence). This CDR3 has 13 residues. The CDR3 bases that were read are TGCAGTGCTAGTCAAAGGGGAAACTATGGC. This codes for CSASQRGNYG. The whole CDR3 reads CSASQRGNYGYTF.

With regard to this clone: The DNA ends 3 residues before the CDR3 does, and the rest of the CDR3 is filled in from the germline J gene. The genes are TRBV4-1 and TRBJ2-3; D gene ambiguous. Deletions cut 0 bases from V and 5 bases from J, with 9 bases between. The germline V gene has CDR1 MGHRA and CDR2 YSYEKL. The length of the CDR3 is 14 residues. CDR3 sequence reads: CASSQELPGDTQYF. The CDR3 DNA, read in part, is TGCGCCAGCAGCCAAGAGCTCCCCGGAGATACG.

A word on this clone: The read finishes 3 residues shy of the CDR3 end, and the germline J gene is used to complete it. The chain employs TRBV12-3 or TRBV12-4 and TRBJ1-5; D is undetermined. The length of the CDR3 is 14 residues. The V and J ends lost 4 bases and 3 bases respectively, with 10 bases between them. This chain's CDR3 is CASSYGRTNQPQHF. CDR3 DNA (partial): TGTGCCAGCAGTTATGGGCGCACCAATCAGCCC.

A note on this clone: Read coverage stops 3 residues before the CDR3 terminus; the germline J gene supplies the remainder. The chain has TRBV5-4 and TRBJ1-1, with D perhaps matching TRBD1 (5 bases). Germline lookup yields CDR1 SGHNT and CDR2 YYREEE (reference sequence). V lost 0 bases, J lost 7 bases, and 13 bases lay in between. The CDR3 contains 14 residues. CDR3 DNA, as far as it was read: TGTGCCAGCAGCTTGGAGGCGACAGTCGGTGAA. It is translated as CASSLEATVGE. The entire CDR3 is CASSLEATVGEAFF. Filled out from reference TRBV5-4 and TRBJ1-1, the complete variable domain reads ETGVTQSPTHLIKTRGQQVTLRCSSQSGHNTVSWYQQALGQGPQFIFQYYREEENGRGNFPPRFSGLQFPNYSSELNVNALELDDSALYLCASSLEATVGEAFFGQGTRLTVV.

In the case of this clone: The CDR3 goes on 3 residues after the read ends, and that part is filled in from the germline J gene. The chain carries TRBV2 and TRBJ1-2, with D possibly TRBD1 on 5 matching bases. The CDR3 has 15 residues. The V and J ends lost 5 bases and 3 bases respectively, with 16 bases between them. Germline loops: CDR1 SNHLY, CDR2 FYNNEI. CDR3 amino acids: CASSPGGGGYYGYTF. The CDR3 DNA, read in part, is TGTGCCAGCAGTCCCGGGGGGGGAGGGTACTATGGC.

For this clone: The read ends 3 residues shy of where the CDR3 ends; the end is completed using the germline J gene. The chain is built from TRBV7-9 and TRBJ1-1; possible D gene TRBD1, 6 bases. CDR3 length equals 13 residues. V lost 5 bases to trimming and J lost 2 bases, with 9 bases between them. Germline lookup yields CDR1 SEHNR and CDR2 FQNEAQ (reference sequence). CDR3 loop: CASSLQGNTEAFF. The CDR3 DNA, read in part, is TGTGCCAGCAGCCTACAGGGTAACACTGAA.

Incomplete CDR3 DNA: TGTGCCAGCAGCCCCCGGGACAGTAGCAATCAGCCC. Its protein is CASSPRDSSNQP. The entire CDR3 protein is CASSPRDSSNQPQHF. This sequence joins TRBV7-9 and TRBJ1-5; 7 bases map to TRBD1. The read halts 3 residues ahead of the CDR3 end, with the missing end drawn from the germline J gene. The CDR3 totals 15 residues. V gave up 5 bases and J gave up 0 bases; unmatched junction bases: 4. The germline CDR1 and CDR2 sequences are SEHNR and FQNEAQ (reference sequence).

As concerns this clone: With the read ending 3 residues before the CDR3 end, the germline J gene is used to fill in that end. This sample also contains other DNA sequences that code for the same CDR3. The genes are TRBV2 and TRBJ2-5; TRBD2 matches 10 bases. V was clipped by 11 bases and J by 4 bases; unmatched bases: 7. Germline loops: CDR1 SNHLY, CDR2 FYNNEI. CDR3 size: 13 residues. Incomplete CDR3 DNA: TGTGCCGGCCTAGCGGGAGATCTAGAGACC. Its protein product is CAGLAGDLET. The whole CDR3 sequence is CAGLAGDLETQYF.

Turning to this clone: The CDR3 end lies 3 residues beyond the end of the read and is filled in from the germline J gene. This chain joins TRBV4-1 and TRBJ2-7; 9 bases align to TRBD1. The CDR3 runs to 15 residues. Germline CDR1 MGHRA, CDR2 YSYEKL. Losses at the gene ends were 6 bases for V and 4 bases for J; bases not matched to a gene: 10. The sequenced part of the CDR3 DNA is TGCGCCAGCAGGATTAGTCGTGGACAGGGGTACGAG. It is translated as CASRISRGQGYE. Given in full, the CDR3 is CASRISRGQGYEQYF.

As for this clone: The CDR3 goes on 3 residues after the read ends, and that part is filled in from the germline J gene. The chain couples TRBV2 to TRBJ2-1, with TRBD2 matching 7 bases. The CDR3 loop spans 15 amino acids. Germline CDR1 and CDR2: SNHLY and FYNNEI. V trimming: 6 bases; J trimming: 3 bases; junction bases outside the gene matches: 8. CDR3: CASRPTSAIYNEQFF. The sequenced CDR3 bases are TGTGCCAGCAGACCCACTAGCGCCATCTACAATGAG.

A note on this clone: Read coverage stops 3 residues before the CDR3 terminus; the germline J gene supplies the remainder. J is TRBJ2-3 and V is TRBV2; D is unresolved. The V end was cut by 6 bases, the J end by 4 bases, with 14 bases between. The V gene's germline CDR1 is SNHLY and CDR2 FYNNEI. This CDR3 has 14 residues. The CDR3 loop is CASSKGFLPDTQYF. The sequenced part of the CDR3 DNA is TGTGCCAGCAGCAAGGGTTTCCTACCAGATACG.

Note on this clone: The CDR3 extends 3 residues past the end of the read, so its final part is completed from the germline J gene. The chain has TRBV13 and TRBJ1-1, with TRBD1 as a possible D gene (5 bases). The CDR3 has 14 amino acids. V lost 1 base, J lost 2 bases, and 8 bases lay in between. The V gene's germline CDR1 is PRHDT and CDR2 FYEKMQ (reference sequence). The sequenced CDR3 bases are TGTGCCAGCAGCTTAGTACAGGCTAACACTGAA. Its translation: CASSLVQANTE. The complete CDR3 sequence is CASSLVQANTEAFF.

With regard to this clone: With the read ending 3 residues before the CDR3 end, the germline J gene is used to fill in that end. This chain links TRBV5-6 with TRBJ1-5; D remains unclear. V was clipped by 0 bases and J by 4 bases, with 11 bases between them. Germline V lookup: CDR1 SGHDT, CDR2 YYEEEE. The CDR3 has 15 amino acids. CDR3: CASSLAGTANQPQHF. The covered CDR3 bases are TGTGCCAGCAGCTTGGCCGGAACAGCTAATCAGCCC.